The present TCR beta chain was sequenced within a study of response to subunit inactivated influenza vaccine. The germline V gene has CDR1 SGHVS and CDR2 FQNEAQ. V shed 3 bases and J shed 1 base, with 12 bases lying between them. CDR3 length: 15 amino acids. Study findings and constraints: Only a handful of new T cells, the authors suggested, are recruited with each seasonal influenza vaccination.

This clonotype appeared many times. Its antigen is still unknown. TCRdb reprocessed the RT-PCR reads via MiXCR and lists one record per CDR3 protein. The repertoire consists of 300,000 to 350,000 distinct CDR3 sequences, with about a fifth occurring once and the leading ten covering more than 8.5%. This chain uses TRBV7-8 with TRBJ1-1, with a weak D call TRBD1 (6 bases). The receptor comes from a man in his fifties or sixties who received an inactivated influenza vaccine. Sequencing used PBMCs from blood, obtained less than 22 months after vaccination. CDR3 DNA sequence: TGTGCCAGCAGCTTCTCGGACAGCCAGAACACTGAAGCTTTCTTT. As protein: CASSFSDSQNTEAFF.